This T cell receptor (beta chain) was documented in a study of T cells after yellow fever vaccination. TCRdb re-derived calls from the 5' RACE reads in MiXCR, one entry per CDR3 protein. The table shows 450,000 to 550,000 distinct CDR3 sequences, with 21% occurring only once. This clonotype was found a few times. This receptor was obtained from a man in his late teens or twenties who received the YFV17D yellow fever vaccine. The sample was PBMCs, taken approximately 20 days after the first yellow fever vaccination.

CDR3 coding DNA: TGTGCCTGGAGTGTAGGGACTAGCGGGGGAGGTGAGCAGTTCTTC. It specifies CAWSVGTSGGGEQFF. The chain joins TRBV30 to TRBJ2-1, with 14 bases aligning to TRBD2. The germline CDR1 and CDR2 sequences are GTSNPN and SVGIG (reference sequence). This CDR3 has 15 residues. V shed 0 bases and J 9 bases; nucleotides not matched to a gene: 4.